This TCR beta chain was recorded in a study of vaccination and CD4 T cells after COVID-19. Study outcomes and limitations: A nonsignificant median increase from around 20 to 38 SARS-CoV-2-reactive clonotypes was observed. Reactive clone data from convalescent patients indicated a median of roughly 86% appearing only post-vaccination.

Per germline, CDR1 SQVTM and CDR2 ANQGSEA. The CDR3 sequence is 14 residues long. V gave up 5 bases and J gave up 3 bases, with 16 bases separating them. This clonotype was observed a few times. Its cognate antigen is unknown. Once obtained from cultured CD4+ T cells, the DNA was sequenced using the Oncomine TCR Beta short-read assay. Using its own MiXCR run on the PCR reads, TCRdb lists one record per CDR3 protein. The table lists more than 15,000 distinct CDR3 sequences, 45% to 60% of them singletons. Time point given: late sampling 161 to 241 days after vaccination in a few convalescent patients. Treatment meaning: roughly ten-day PBMC culture with coronavirus spike peptide pools or control peptides (ViraFEST assay). From the approximately eleven-day cultures, CD4+ T cells were isolated by negative selection.

This sequence originates from a human donor who had recovered from COVID-19. The sample here was CD4+ T cells from blood, cultured in vitro, taken about 7 months after SARS-CoV-2 vaccination. The chain joins TRBV29-1 to TRBJ1-1; no reliable D call. The CDR3 here is CSVMEGWAYTEAFF. The CDR3, as DNA: TGCAGCGTTATGGAGGGCTGGGCGTACACTGAAGCTTTCTTT.